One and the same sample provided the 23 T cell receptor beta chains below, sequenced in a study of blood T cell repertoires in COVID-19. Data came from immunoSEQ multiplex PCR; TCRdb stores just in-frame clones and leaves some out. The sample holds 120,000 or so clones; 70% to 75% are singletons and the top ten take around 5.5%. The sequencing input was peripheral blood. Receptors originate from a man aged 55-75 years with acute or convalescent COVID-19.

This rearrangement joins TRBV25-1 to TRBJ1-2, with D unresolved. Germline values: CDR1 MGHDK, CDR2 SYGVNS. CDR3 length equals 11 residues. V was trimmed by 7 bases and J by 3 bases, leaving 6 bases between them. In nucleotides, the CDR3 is TGTGCCAGCAATTCGTACTATGGCTACACCTTC. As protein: CASNSYYGYTF.

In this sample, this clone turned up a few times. The CDR3 loop reads CASSYSAGRTDTQYF. The CDR3 DNA reads as TGTGCCAGTAGCTATAGCGCGGGGCGCACAGATACGCAGTATTTT. The chain couples TRBV19 to TRBJ2-3, with D maybe TRBD2 (6 bases). V dropped 6 bases and J dropped 1 base, with 14 bases sitting between them. The germline V gene has CDR1 LNHDA and CDR2 SQIVND (reference sequence). This CDR3 comprises 15 residues.

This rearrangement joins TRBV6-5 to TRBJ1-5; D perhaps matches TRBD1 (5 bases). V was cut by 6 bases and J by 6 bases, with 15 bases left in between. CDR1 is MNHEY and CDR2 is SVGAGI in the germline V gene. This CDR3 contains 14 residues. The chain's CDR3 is CASRGQRKGQPQHF. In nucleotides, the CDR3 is TGTGCCAGCAGGGGGCAGAGAAAGGGTCAGCCCCAGCATTTT.

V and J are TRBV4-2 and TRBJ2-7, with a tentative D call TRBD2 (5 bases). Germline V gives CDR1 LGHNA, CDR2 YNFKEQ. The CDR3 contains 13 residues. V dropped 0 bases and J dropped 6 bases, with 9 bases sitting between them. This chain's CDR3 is CASSQDLGSEQYF. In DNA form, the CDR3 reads TGTGCCAGCAGCCAAGATCTGGGGAGCGAGCAGTACTTC.

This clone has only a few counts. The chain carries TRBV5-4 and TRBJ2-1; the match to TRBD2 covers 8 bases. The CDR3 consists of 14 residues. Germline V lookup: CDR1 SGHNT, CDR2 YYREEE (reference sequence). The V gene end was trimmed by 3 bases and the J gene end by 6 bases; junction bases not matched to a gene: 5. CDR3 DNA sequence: TGTGCCAGCAGCTACGGGGGGGCGATCAATGAGCAGTTCTTC. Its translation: CASSYGGAINEQFF.

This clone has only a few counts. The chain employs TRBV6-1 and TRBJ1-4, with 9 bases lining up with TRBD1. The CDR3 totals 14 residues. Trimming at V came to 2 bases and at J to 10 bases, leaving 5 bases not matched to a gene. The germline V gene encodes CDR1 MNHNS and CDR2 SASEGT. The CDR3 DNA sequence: TGTGCCAGCAGTGAAAACAGGGGGCGGGGAAAACTGTTTTTT. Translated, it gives CASSENRGRGKLFF.

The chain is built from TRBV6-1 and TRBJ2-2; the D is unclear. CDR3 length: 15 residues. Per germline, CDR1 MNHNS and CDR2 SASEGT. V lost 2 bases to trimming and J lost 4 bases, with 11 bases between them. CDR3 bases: TGTGCCAGCAGTGAACGGTTGGGCCTCACCGGGGAGCTGTTTTTT. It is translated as CASSERLGLTGELFF.

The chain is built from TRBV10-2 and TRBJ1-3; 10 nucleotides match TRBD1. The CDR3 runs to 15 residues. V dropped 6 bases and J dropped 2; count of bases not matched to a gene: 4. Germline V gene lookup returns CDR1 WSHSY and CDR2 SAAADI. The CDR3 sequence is CASSRGQGAGNTIYF. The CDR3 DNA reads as TGCGCCAGCAGCCGCGGACAGGGGGCTGGAAACACCATATATTTT.

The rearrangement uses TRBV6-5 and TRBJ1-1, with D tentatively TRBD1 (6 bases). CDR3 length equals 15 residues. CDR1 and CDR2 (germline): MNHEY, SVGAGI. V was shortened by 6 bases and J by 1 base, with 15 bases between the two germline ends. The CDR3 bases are TGTGCCAGCAGGAGAACAGGGAATACGAACACTGAAGCTTTCTTT. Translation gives CASRRTGNTNTEAFF.

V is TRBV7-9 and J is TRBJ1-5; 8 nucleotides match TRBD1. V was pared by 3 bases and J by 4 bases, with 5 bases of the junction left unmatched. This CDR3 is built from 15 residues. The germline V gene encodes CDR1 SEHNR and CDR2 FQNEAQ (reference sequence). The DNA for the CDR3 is TGTGCCAGCAGCTTCGGGACAGGACGGAATCAGCCCCAGCATTTT. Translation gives CASSFGTGRNQPQHF.

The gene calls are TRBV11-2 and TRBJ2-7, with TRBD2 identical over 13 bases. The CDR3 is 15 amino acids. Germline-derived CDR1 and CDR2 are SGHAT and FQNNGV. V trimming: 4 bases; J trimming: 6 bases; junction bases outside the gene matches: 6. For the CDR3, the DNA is TGTGCCAGCAGCTCCTCGGGACTAGCGGGGAGCGAGCAGTACTTC. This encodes CASSSSGLAGSEQYF.

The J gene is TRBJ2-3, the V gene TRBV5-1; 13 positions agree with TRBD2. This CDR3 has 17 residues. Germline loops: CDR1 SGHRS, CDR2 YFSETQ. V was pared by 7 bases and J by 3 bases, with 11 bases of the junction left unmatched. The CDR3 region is CASFHGTSGRATDTQYF. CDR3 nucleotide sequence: TGCGCCAGCTTCCACGGTACTAGCGGGAGGGCGACAGATACGCAGTATTTT. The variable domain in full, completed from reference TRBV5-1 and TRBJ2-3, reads KAGVTQTPRYLIKTRGQQVTLSCSPISGHRSVSWYQQTPGQGLQFLFEYFSETQRNKGNFPGRFSGRQFSNSRSEMNVSTLELGDSALYLCASFHGTSGRATDTQYFGPGTRLTVL.

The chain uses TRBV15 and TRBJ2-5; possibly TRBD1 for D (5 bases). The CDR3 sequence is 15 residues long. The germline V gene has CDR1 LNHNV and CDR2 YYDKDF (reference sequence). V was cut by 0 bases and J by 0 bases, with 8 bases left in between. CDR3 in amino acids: CATSRERTNQETQYF. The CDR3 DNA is TGTGCCACCAGCAGAGAGAGGACAAACCAAGAGACCCAGTACTTC. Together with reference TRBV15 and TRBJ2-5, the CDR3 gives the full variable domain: DAMVIQNPRYQVTQFGKPVTLSCSQTLNHNVMYWYQQKSSQAPKLLFHYYDKDFNNEADTPDNFQSRRPNTSFCFLDIRSPGLGDTAMYLCATSRERTNQETQYFGPGTRLLVL.

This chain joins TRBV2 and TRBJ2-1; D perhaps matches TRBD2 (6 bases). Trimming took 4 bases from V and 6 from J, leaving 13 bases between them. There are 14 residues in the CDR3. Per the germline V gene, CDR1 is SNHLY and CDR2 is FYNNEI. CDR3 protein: CASSALAFINEQFF. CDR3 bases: TGTGCCAGCAGTGCACTAGCTTTTATCAATGAGCAGTTCTTC.

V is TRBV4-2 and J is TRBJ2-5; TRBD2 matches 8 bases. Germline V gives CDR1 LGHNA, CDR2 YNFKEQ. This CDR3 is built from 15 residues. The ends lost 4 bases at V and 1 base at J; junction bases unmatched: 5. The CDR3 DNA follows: TGTGCCAGCAGCCGGCGGAGCGGGAGCCAAGAGACCCAGTACTTC. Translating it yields CASSRRSGSQETQYF.

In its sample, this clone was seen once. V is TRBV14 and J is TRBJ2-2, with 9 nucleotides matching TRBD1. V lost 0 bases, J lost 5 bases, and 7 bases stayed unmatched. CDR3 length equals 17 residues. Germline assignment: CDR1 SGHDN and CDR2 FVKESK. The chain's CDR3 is CASSQERGQGKTGELFF. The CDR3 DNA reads TGTGCCAGCAGCCAAGAGAGGGGACAGGGTAAAACCGGGGAGCTGTTTTTT.

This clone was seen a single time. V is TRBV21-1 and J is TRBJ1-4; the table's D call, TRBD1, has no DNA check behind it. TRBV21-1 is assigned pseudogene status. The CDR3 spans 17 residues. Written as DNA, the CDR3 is TGTGCCAGCACCCTACCCGAGAGGAGGGGGCAAAGGGAAAAACTGTTTTTT. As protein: CASTLPERRGQREKLFF.

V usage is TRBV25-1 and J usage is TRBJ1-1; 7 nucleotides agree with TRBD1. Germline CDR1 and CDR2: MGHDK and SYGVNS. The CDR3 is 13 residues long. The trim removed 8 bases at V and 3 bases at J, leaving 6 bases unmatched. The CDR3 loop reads CASRTGLDTEAFF. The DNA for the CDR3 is TGTGCCAGCCGGACAGGCTTGGACACTGAAGCTTTCTTT. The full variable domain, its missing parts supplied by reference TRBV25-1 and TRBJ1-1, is EADIYQTPRYLVIGTGKKITLECSQTMGHDKMYWYQQDPGMELHLIHYSYGVNSTEKGDLSSESTVSRIRTEHFPLTLESARPSHTSQYLCASRTGLDTEAFFGQGTRLTVV.

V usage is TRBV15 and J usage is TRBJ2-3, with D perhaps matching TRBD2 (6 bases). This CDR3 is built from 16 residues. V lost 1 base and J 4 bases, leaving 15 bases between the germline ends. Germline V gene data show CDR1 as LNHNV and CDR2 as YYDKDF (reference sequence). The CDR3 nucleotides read TGTGCCACCAGCAGAGCTCGGGAGTTCGGGGCAGATACGCAGTATTTT. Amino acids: CATSRAREFGADTQYF.

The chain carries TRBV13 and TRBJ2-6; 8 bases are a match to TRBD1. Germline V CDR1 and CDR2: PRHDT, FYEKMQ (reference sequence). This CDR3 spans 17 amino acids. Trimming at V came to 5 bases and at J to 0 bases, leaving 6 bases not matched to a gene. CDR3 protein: CASSQGQVGSGANVLTF. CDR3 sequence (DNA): TGTGCCAGCAGCCAGGGACAGGTAGGCTCTGGGGCCAACGTCCTGACTTTC.

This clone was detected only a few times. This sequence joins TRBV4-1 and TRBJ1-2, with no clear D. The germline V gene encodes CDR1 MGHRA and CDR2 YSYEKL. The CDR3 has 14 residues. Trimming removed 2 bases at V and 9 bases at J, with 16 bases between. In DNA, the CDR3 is TGCGCCAGCAGCCAACAAACACTAGAAGAACGCTACACCTTC. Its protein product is CASSQQTLEERYTF.

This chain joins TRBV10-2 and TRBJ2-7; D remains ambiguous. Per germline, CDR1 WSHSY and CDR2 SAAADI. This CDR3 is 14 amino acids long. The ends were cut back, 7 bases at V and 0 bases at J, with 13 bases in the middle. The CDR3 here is CASKQTPSSYEQYF. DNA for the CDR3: TGCGCCAGCAAGCAGACACCGAGCTCCTACGAGCAGTACTTC.

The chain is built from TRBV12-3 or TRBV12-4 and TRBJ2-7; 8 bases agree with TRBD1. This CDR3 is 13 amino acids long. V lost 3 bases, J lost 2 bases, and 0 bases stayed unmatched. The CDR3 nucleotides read TGTGCCAGCAGTTTGGACAGGGCCTACGAGCAGTACTTC. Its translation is CASSLDRAYEQYF.